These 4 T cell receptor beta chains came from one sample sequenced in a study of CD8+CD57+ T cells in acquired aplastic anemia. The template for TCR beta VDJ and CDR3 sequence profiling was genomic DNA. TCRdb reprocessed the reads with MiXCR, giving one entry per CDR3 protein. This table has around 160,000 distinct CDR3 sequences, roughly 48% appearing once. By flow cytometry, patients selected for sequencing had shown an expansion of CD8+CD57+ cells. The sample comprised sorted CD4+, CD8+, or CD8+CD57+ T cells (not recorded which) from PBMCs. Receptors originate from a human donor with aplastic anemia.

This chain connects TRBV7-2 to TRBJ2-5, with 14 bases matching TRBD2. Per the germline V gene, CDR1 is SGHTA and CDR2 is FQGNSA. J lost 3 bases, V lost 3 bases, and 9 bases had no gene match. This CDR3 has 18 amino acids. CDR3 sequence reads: CASSLAGGTSGSKETQYF. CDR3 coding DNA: TGTGCCAGCAGCTTGGCGGGTGGGACTAGCGGGAGTAAAGAGACCCAGTACTTC.

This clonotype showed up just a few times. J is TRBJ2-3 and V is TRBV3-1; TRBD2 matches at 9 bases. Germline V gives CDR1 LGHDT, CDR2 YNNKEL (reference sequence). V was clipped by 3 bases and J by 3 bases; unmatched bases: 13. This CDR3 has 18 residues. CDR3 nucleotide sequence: TGTGCCAGCAGCCACCAAGTTACTGGTGGACTAGCGACAGATACGCAGTATTTT. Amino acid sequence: CASSHQVTGGLATDTQYF.

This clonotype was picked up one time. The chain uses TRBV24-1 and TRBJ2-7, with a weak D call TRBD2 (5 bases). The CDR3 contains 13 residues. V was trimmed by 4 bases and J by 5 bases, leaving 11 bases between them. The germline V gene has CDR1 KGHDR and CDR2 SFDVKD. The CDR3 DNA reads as TGTGCCACCAGTGAAGGCCCCGGGGACGAGCAGTACTTC. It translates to CATSEGPGDEQYF.

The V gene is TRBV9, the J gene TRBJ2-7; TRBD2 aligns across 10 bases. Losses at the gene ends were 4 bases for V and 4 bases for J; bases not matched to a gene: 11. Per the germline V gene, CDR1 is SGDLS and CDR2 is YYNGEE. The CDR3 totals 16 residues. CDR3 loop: CASSPQSGRECYEQYF. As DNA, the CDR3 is TGTGCCAGCAGCCCACAGAGCGGGAGGGAGTGTTACGAGCAGTACTTC.